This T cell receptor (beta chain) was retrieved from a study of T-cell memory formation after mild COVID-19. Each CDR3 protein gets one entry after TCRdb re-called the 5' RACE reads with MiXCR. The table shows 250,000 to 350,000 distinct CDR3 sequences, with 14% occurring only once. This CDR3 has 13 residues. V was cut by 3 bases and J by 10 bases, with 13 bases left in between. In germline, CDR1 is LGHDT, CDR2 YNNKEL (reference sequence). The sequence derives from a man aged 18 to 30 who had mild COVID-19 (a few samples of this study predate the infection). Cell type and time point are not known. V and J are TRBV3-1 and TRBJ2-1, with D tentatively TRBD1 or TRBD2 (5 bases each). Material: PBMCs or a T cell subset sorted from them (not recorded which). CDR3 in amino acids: CASSQGLAREQFF. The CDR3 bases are TGTGCCAGCAGCCAGGGGCTAGCTCGGGAGCAGTTCTTC.